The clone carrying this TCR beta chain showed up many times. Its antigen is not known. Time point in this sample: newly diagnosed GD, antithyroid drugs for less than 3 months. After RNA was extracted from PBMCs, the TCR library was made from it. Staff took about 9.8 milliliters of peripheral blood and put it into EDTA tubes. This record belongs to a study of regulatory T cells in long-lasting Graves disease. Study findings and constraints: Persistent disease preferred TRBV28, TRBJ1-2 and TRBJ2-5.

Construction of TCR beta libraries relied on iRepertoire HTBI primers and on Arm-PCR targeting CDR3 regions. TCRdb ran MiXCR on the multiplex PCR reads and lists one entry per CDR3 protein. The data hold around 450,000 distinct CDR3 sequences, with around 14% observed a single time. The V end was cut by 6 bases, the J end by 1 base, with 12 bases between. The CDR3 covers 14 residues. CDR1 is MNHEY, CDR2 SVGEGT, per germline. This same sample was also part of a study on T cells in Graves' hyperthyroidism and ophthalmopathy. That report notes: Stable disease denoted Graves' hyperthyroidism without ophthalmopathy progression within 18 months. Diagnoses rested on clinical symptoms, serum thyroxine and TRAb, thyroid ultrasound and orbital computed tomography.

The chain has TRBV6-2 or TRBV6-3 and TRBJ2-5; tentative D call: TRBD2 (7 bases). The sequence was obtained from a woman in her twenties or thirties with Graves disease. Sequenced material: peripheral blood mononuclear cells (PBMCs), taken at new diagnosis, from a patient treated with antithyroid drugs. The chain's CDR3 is CASRRGGSQETQYF. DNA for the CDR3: TGTGCCAGCAGAAGGGGGGGGAGCCAAGAGACCCAGTACTTC.